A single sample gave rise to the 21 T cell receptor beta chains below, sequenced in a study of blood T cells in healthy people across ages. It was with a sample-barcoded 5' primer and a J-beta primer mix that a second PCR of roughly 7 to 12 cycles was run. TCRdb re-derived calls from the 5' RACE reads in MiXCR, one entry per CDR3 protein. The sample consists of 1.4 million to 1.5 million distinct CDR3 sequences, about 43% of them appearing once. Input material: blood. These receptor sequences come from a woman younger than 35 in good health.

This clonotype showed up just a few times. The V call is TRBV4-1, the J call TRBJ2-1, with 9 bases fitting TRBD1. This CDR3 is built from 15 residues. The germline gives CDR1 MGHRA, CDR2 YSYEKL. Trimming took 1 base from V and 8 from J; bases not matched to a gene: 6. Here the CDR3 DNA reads TGCGCCAGCAGCCAAGGGGACAGGGATGTAGATGAGCAGTTCTTC. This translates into CASSQGDRDVDEQFF.

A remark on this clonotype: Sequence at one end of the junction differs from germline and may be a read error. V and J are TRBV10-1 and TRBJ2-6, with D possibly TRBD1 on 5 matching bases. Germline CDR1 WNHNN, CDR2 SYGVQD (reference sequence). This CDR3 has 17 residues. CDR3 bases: TGCGCCAGCAGTGAGTCGAGTCCGGTCCCTGGGGCCGACGTCCTGACTTTC. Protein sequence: CASSESSPVPGADVLTF.

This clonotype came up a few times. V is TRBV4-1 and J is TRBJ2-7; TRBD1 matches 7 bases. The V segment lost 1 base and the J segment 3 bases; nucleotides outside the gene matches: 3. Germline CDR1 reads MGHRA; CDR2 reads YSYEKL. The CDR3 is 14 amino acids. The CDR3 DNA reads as TGCGCCAGCAGCCAAGCGAACAGGGGCTACGAGCAGTACTTC. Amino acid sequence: CASSQANRGYEQYF.

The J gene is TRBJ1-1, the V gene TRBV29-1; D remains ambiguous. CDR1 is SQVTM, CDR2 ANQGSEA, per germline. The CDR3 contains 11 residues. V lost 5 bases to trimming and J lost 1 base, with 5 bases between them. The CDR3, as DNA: TGCAGCGTTATTAGGAACACTGAAGCTTTCTTT. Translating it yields CSVIRNTEAFF.

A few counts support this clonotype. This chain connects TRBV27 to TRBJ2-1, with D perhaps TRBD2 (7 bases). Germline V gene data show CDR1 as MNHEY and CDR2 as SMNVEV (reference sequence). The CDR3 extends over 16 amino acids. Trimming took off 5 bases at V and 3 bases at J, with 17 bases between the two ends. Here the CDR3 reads CASSRRGGAGYNEQFF. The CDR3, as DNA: TGTGCCAGCAGTCGAAGGGGGGGCGCTGGCTACAATGAGCAGTTCTTC.

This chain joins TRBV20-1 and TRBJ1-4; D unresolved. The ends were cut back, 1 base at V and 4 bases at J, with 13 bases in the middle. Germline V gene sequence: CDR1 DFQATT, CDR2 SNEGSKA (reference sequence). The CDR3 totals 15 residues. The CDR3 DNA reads TGCAGTGCTAGAGTTATTGGAACAGATAATGAAAAACTGTTTTTT. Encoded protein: CSARVIGTDNEKLFF.

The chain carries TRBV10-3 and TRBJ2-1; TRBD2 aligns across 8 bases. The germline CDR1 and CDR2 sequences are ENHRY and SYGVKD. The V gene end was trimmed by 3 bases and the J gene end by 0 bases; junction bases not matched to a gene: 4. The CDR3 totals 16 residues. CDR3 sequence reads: CAISDPSGGSYNEQFF. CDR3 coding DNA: TGTGCCATCAGTGATCCAAGCGGGGGCTCCTACAATGAGCAGTTCTTC.

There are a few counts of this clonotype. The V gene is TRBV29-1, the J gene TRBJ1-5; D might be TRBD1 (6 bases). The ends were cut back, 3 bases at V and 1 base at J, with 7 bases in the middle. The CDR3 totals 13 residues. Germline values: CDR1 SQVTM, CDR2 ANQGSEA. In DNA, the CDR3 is TGCAGCGTTGACACAGGGAGCAATCAGCCCCAGCATTTT. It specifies CSVDTGSNQPQHF.

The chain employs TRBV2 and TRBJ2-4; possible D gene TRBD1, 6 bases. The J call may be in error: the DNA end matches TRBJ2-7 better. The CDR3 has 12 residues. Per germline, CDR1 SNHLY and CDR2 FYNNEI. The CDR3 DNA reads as TGTGCGACACTGGGACAACCCTACGAGCAGTACTTC. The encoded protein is CATLGQPYEQYF.

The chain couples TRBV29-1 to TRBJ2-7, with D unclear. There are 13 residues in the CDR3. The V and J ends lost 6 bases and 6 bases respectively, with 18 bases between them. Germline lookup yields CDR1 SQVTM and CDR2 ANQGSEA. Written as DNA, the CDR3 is TGCAGCGTAGGGCAGTTCCCAGGCGCCGAGCAGTACTTC. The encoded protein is CSVGQFPGAEQYF.

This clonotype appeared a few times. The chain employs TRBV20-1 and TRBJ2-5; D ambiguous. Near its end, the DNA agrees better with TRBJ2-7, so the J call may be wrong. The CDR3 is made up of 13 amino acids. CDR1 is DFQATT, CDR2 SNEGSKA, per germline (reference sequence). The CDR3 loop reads CSASVLGAYEQYF. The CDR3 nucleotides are TGCAGTGCCAGCGTCCTTGGGGCCTACGAGCAGTACTTC.

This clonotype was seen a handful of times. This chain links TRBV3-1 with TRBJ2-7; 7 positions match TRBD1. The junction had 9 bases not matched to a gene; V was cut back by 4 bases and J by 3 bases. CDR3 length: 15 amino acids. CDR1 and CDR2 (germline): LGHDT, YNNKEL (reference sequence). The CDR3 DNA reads TGTGCCAGCAGCCCCGACAGGGAGTTCCTCTACGAGCAGTACTTC. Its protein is CASSPDREFLYEQYF.

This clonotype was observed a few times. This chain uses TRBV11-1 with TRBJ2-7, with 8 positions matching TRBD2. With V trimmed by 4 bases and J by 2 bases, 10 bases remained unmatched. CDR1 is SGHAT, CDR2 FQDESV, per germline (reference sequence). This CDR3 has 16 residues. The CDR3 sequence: CASSSYSGDNAYEQYF. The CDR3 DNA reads TGTGCCAGCAGCTCGTATAGCGGGGATAATGCCTACGAGCAGTACTTC.

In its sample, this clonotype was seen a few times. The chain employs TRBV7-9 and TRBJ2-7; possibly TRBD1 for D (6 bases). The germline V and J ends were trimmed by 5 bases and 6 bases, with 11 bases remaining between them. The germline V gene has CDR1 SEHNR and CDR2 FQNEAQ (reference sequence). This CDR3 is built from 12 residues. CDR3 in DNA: TGTGCCAGCAGCACCTCGACAGGCGAGCAGTACTTC. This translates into CASSTSTGEQYF.

The CDR3 DNA is TGTGCCAGCAGTTTCCGGAATTGGGGGTACGAGCAGTACTTC. It yields the protein CASSFRNWGYEQYF. The V call is TRBV27, the J call TRBJ2-5; the D call may be TRBD1 or TRBD2 (5 bases each). Gene TRBJ2-7 matches the end of the DNA better, so the J call may be wrong. CDR1 and CDR2 (germline): MNHEY, SMNVEV (reference sequence). The CDR3 contains 14 residues.

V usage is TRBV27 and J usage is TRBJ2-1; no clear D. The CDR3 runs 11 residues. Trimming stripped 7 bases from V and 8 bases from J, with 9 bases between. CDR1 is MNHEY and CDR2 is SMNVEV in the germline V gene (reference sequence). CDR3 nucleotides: TGTGCCAGCAACCGAGGCCATGAGCAGTTCTTC. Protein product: CASNRGHEQFF.

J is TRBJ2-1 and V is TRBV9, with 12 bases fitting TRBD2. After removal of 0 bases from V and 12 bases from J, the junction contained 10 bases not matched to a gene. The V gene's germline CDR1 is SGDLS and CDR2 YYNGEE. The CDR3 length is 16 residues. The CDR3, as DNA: TGTGCCAGCAGCGTAGATTTGCTAGCGGGAGGGATGGGGCAGTTCTTC. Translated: CASSVDLLAGGMGQFF.

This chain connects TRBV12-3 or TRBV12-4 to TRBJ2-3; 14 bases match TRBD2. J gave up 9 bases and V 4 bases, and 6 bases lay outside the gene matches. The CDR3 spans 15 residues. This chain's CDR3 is CASSYGTSGSITQYF. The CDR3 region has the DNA TGTGCCAGCAGTTACGGGACTAGCGGGAGTATCACGCAGTATTTT.

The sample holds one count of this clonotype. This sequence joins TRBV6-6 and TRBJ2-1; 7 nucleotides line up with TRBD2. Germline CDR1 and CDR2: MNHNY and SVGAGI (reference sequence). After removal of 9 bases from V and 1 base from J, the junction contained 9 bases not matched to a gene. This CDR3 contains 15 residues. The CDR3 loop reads CASGGRVRSYNEQFF. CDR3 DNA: TGTGCCAGTGGGGGGAGGGTACGGTCCTACAATGAGCAGTTCTTC.

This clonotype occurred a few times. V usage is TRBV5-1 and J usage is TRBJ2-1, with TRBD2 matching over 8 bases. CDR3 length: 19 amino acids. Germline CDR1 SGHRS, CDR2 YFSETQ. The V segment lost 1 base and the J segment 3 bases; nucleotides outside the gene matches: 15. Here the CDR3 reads CASSLTGTSGATNYNEQFF. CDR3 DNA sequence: TGCGCCAGCAGCTTGACCGGGACTAGTGGGGCGACAAACTACAATGAGCAGTTCTTC.

This chain's CDR3 is CANDQGLLYNEQYF. The CDR3 DNA is TGTGCCAACGACCAAGGGCTCCTTTACAATGAGCAGTACTTC. This sequence joins TRBV21-1 and TRBJ2-7; the table's TRBD2 call for D was not verified on the DNA. TRBV21-1 is marked as a pseudogene. The CDR3 totals 14 residues.